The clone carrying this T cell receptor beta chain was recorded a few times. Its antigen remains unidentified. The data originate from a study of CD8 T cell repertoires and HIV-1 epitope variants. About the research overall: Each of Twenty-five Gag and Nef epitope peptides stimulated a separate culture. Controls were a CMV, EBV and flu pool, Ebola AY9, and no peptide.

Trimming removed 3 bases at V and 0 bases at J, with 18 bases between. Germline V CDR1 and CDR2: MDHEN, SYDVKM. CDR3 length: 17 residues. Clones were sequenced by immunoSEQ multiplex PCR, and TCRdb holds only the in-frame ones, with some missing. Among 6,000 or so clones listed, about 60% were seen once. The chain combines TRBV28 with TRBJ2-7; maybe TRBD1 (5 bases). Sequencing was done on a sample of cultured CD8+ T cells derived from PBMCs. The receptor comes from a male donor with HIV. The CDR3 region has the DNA TGTGCCAGCAGTTTCGGTACCGAAGGGGTCGACTCCTACGAGCAGTACTTC. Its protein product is CASSFGTEGVDSYEQYF.